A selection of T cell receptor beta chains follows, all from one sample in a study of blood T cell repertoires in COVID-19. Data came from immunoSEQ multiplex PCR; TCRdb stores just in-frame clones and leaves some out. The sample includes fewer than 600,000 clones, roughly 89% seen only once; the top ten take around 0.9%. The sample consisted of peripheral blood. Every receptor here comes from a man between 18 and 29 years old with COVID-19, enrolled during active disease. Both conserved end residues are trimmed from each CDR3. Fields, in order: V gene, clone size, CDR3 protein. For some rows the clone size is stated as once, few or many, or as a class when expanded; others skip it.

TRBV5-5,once,ASSLGLARQETQY
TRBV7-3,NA,ASSVTSGTDTQY
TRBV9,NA,ASSVVGAGGLQF
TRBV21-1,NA,ASSKGPPTGGFRGNQPQH
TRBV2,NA,ASSESGSLNTEAF
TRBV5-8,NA,ASSRGTSGETQY
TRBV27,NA,ASRRGQGSYEQY
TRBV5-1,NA,ASSLVVAGPEAKY
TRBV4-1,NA,ASRRWTGDSPLH
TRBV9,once,ASSGPGQNHNEQF
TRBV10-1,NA,ASSEANPGQGLLWSVNTEAF
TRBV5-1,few,ASSLGGAGVNEAF
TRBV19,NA,ASSIDHGQGGKTQY
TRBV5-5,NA,ASSLEIAGTFYSYNEQF
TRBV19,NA,ASIDPGQGSRDIQY
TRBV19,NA,ASNSGGGTGELF
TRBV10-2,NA,ASSESEADEAF
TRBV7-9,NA,SGRGPNNEQF
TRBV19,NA,ASSLTRGGSQY
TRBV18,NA,ASSLMGGPYNEQF
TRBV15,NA,ATSRDMRQRAGYT
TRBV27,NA,ASSLSLQYNEQF
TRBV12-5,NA,ASGFPSYEQY
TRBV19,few,ASSIFVSGGNNEQF
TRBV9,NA,ASSVRTGGNTEAF
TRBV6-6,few,ASSLGVAEAF
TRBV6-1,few,ASSERQGGTDTQY
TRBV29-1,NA,SAIQGQGKIVSQY
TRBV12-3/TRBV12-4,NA,ASSLIWGGEAF
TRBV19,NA,ASSARDRGRINQPQH
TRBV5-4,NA,ASSVGGGTGVGEQY
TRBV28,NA,ASNPRASGTYNEQF
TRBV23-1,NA,ASSHRLAGGSYEQY
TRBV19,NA,ASSGTGTYEQY
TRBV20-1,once,SASKPSGDTEAF
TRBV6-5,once,ASSSGLGSYEQY
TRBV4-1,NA,ASSHRGPGGPGELF
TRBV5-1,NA,ASSPGLAGVSEQY
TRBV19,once,ATQTGWNQPQH
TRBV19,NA,ASKVASGEFYEQY
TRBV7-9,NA,ASSAPNRDGYT
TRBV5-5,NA,ASRRGGGKNTEAF